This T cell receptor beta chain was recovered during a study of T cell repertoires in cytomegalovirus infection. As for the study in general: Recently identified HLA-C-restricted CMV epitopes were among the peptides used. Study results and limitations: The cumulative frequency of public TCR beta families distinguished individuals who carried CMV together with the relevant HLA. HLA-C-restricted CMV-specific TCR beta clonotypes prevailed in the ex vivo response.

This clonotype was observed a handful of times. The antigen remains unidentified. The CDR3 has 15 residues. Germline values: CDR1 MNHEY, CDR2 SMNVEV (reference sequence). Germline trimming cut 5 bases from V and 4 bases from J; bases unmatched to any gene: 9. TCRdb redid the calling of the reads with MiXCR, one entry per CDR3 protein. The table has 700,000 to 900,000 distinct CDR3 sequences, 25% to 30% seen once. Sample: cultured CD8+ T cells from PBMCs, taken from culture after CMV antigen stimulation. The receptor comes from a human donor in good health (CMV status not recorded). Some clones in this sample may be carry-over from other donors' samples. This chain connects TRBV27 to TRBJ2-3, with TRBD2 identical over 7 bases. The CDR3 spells CASSGAGLPADTQYF. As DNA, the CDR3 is TGTGCCAGCAGTGGAGCGGGACTCCCTGCAGATACGCAGTATTTT.